This T cell receptor (beta chain) is from a study of shared clonotypes between healthy human individuals. Findings and limits, study-wide: Generally, estimated richness proved larger in naive subsets than it did in memory subsets.

Positive CCR7 selection of CD45RO-negative cells yielded the naive CD8 cells, and terminally differentiated effector memory CD45RA+ cells were excluded. All donors qualified as healthy HIV-negative adults and had experienced no recent acute infections or vaccinations. An approximately 200 ng quantity of DNA, roughly 30,000 T cell genomes, went into the sorted-subset replicate PCRs. Assay used: immunoSEQ multiplex PCR; TCRdb lists only in-frame clones, some missing. Of millions of clones listed, just under 95% are singletons. The CDR3 covers 14 residues. Trimming removed 2 bases from V and 1 base from J, with 9 bases in between. Germline CDR1 reads MNHNS; CDR2 reads SASEGT. Points on this clone: Its antigen is currently unknown. This sample includes further DNA sequences coding for the same CDR3.

The source material was naive CD8+ T cells sorted from blood. V is TRBV6-1 and J is TRBJ2-7, with a tentative D call TRBD2 (6 bases). The source of this sequence is a man aged 18 to 35 in good health. DNA of the CDR3: TGTGCCAGCAGTGAATTCGGGGGTTCCTACGAGCAGTACTTC. Encoded protein: CASSEFGGSYEQYF.